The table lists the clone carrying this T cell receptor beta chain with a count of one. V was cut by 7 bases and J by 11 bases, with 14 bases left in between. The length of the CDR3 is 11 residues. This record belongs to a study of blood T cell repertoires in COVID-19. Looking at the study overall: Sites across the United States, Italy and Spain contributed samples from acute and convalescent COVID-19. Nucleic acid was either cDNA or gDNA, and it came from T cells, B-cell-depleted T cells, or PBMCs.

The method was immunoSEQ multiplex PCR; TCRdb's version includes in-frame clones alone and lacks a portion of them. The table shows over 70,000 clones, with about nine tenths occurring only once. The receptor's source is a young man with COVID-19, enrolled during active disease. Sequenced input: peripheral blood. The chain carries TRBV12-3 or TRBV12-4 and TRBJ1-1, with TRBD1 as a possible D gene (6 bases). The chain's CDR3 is CASNFGTKAFF. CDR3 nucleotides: TGTGCCAGCAACTTCGGGACAAAGGCTTTCTTT.